These 2 T cell receptor beta chains were sequenced from one sample in a study of T cell changes during pregnancy in multiple sclerosis. Sequencing used immunoSEQ multiplex PCR; TCRdb keeps in-frame clones, though not all of them. Here the sample spans 57,000 or so clones, approximately 85% being singletons. The starting material was peripheral blood, obtained in the first trimester of pregnancy. The receptors derive from a female donor with multiple sclerosis, enrolled in a pregnancy study.

This chain joins TRBV27 and TRBJ2-1, with TRBD2 identical over 11 bases. CDR3 length: 16 amino acids. Germline-derived CDR1 and CDR2 are MNHEY and SMNVEV (reference sequence). V gave up 0 bases and J gave up 9 bases; unmatched junction bases: 7. The chain's CDR3 is CASSLSLAGGLSEQFF. Written as DNA, the CDR3 is TGTGCCAGCAGTTTATCCCTAGCGGGGGGTTTAAGTGAGCAGTTCTTC.

This chain uses TRBV7-9 with TRBJ1-1; possible D gene TRBD1, 5 bases. The CDR3 totals 13 residues. CDR1 SEHNR and CDR2 FQNEAQ come from the germline V gene (reference sequence). V gave up 2 bases and J gave up 5 bases, with 9 bases separating them. The chain's CDR3 is CASSLSGRTEAFF. In DNA, the CDR3 is TGTGCCAGCAGCTTATCAGGGAGGACTGAAGCTTTCTTT.